A selection of T cell receptor beta chains follows, all from one sample in a study of molecular identifiers for immune sequencing clone quantification. TCRdb fed the PCR reads into MiXCR, producing one record per CDR3 protein. The sample records about 68,000 distinct CDR3 sequences, 15% to 20% being singletons. What was sequenced was naive CD8+ T cells from blood, with Jurkat cell RNA spiked in. Receptors were obtained from a human donor in good health. Some libraries in this study had Jurkat cell RNA spiked in. Both conserved end residues are part of each CDR3. The D gene is left open where the match is weak. Clone sizes are given selectively: once, few, many, or a class where the clone is expanded.

len: 14; d_gene: .; j_gene: TRBJ2-7; abundance: few; v_gene: TRBV2; CDR3aa: CASSLVGVLDEQYF; CDR3nt: TGTGCCAGCTCGCTCGTCGGGGTTCTGGACGAGCAGTACTTC
len: 12; d_gene: .; j_gene: TRBJ2-5; abundance: .; v_gene: TRBV5-8; CDR3aa: CASSLEEETQYF; CDR3nt: TGTGCCAGCAGCTTGGAAGAAGAGACCCAGTACTTC
len: 17; d_gene: TRBD2; j_gene: TRBJ2-3; abundance: medium-sized; v_gene: TRBV12-3/TRBV12-4; CDR3aa: CASTPGSAGGGTDTQYF; CDR3nt: TGTGCCAGCACCCCAGGGTCGGCGGGAGGTGGCACAGATACGCAGTATTTT
len: 16; d_gene: TRBD1; j_gene: TRBJ1-6; abundance: many; v_gene: TRBV11-2; CDR3aa: CASSHGQGEYNSPLHF; CDR3nt: TGTGCCAGCAGCCACGGACAGGGGGAATATAATTCACCCCTCCACTTT
len: 14; d_gene: TRBD2; j_gene: TRBJ2-1; abundance: many; v_gene: TRBV7-3; CDR3aa: CASSLADSYNEQFF; CDR3nt: TGTGCCAGCAGCCTAGCGGACTCCTACAATGAGCAGTTCTTC
len: 12; d_gene: .; j_gene: TRBJ1-2; abundance: many; v_gene: TRBV7-9; CDR3aa: CASSLAAYGYTF; CDR3nt: TGTGCCAGCAGCTTAGCAGCTTATGGCTACACCTTC
len: 15; d_gene: .; j_gene: TRBJ2-1; abundance: few; v_gene: TRBV2; CDR3aa: CASSVVPGTYNEQFF; CDR3nt: TGTGCCAGCAGTGTTGTCCCGGGGACCTACAATGAGCAGTTCTTC
len: 11; d_gene: .; j_gene: TRBJ1-3; abundance: few; v_gene: TRBV7-9; CDR3aa: CGQPSGNTIYF; CDR3nt: TGTGGCCAGCCCTCTGGAAACACCATATATTTT
len: 17; d_gene: TRBD2; j_gene: TRBJ2-3; abundance: many; v_gene: TRBV11-3; CDR3aa: CASSLQVAGVATDTQYF; CDR3nt: TGTGCCAGCAGCTTACAAGTAGCGGGAGTGGCCACAGATACGCAGTATTTT
len: 14; d_gene: .; j_gene: TRBJ2-1; abundance: few; v_gene: TRBV3-1; CDR3aa: CASSQTSSYNEQFF; CDR3nt: TGTGCCAGCAGCCAGACTAGCTCCTACAATGAGCAGTTCTTC
len: 11; d_gene: .; j_gene: TRBJ2-7; abundance: few; v_gene: TRBV11-1; CDR3aa: CASGQDYEQYF; CDR3nt: TGTGCCAGCGGACAAGACTACGAGCAGTACTTC
len: 17; d_gene: .; j_gene: TRBJ2-6; abundance: many; v_gene: TRBV27; CDR3aa: CASSFGSFDSGANVLTF; CDR3nt: TGTGCCAGCAGTTTTGGCAGCTTCGACTCTGGGGCCAACGTCCTGACTTTC
len: 16; d_gene: .; j_gene: TRBJ2-1; abundance: .; v_gene: TRBV7-3; CDR3aa: CASSPGAASSYNEQFF; CDR3nt: TGTGCCAGCAGCCCAGGGGCGGCTAGCTCCTACAATGAGCAGTTCTTC
len: 16; d_gene: .; j_gene: TRBJ1-4; abundance: many; v_gene: TRBV25-1; CDR3aa: CASSAPSIATNEKLFF; CDR3nt: TGTGCCAGCAGTGCGCCTTCGATAGCAACTAATGAAAAACTGTTTTTT
len: 15; d_gene: TRBD1; j_gene: TRBJ1-5; abundance: many; v_gene: TRBV6-1; CDR3aa: CASSGHTGGNQPQHF; CDR3nt: TGTGCCAGCAGTGGACATACAGGGGGAAATCAGCCCCAGCATTTT
len: 13; d_gene: TRBD1; j_gene: TRBJ2-7; abundance: .; v_gene: TRBV11-3; CDR3aa: CASSLGTGDEQYF; CDR3nt: TGTGCCAGCAGCCTGGGAACAGGGGACGAGCAGTACTTC
len: 17; d_gene: TRBD2; j_gene: TRBJ2-7; abundance: many; v_gene: TRBV7-3; CDR3aa: CASSLSGLAGASYEQYF; CDR3nt: TGTGCCAGCAGCTTATCCGGACTAGCGGGAGCCTCCTACGAGCAGTACTTC
len: 14; d_gene: .; j_gene: TRBJ1-5; abundance: .; v_gene: TRBV5-6; CDR3aa: CASSLGAGNQPQHF; CDR3nt: TGTGCCAGCAGCTTGGGGGCAGGCAATCAGCCCCAGCATTTT
len: 16; d_gene: TRBD2; j_gene: TRBJ2-7; abundance: many; v_gene: TRBV6-5; CDR3aa: CASSYSGWEGRYEQYF; CDR3nt: TGTGCCAGCAGTTACTCGGGGTGGGAGGGGCGGTACGAGCAGTACTTC
len: 14; d_gene: TRBD2; j_gene: TRBJ2-1; abundance: .; v_gene: TRBV30; CDR3aa: CAGNTGTSVYEQFF; CDR3nt: TGTGCCGGAAACACCGGGACTAGCGTTTATGAGCAGTTCTTC
len: 20; d_gene: TRBD1; j_gene: TRBJ2-4; abundance: many; v_gene: TRBV14; CDR3aa: CASSLKVPGQGALAKNIQYF; CDR3nt: TGTGCCAGCAGCCTTAAAGTCCCGGGACAGGGGGCCCTAGCCAAAAACATTCAGTACTTC
len: 13; d_gene: .; j_gene: TRBJ2-7; abundance: many; v_gene: TRBV20-1; CDR3aa: CSFGGTQTYEQYF; CDR3nt: TGCAGCTTCGGCGGGACTCAAACCTACGAGCAGTACTTC
len: 12; d_gene: .; j_gene: TRBJ2-2; abundance: many; v_gene: TRBV6-2/TRBV6-3; CDR3aa: CASSYITGELFF; CDR3nt: TGTGCCAGCAGTTACATTACCGGGGAGCTGTTTTTT
len: 17; d_gene: TRBD2; j_gene: TRBJ2-1; abundance: many; v_gene: TRBV9; CDR3aa: CASSAGGWTSSYNEQFF; CDR3nt: TGTGCCAGCAGCGCCGGAGGTTGGACTAGCTCCTACAATGAGCAGTTCTTC
len: 15; d_gene: TRBD2; j_gene: TRBJ2-1; abundance: many; v_gene: TRBV14; CDR3aa: CASSQARLADHEQFF; CDR3nt: TGTGCCAGCAGCCAAGCCCGACTAGCGGATCATGAGCAGTTCTTC
len: 15; d_gene: .; j_gene: TRBJ1-4; abundance: many; v_gene: TRBV4-1; CDR3aa: CASSQDAGAGEKLFF; CDR3nt: TGCGCCAGCAGCCAAGATGCAGGGGCAGGTGAAAAACTGTTTTTT
len: 13; d_gene: .; j_gene: TRBJ2-5; abundance: many; v_gene: TRBV27; CDR3aa: CASKRQTAETQYF; CDR3nt: TGTGCCAGCAAGCGTCAAACGGCAGAGACCCAGTACTTC
len: 14; d_gene: .; j_gene: TRBJ2-1; abundance: many; v_gene: TRBV7-8; CDR3aa: CASSLGPPADEQFF; CDR3nt: TGTGCCAGCAGCTTAGGGCCCCCGGCGGATGAGCAGTTCTTC
len: 12; d_gene: .; j_gene: TRBJ2-7; abundance: many; v_gene: TRBV28; CDR3aa: CATGDYSYEQYF; CDR3nt: TGTGCCACCGGGGATTACTCCTACGAGCAGTACTTC
len: 16; d_gene: .; j_gene: TRBJ2-3; abundance: many; v_gene: TRBV27; CDR3aa: CASSSPQYISTDTQYF; CDR3nt: TGTGCCAGCAGTTCCCCACAATACATATCCACAGATACGCAGTATTTT
len: 12; d_gene: .; j_gene: TRBJ2-1; abundance: many; v_gene: TRBV29-1; CDR3aa: CSVPEGLYEQFF; CDR3nt: TGCAGCGTACCCGAGGGGCTTTATGAGCAGTTCTTC
len: 18; d_gene: .; j_gene: TRBJ1-2; abundance: .; v_gene: TRBV12-3/TRBV12-4; CDR3aa: CTSSFLGFRDGRRLGYTF; CDR3nt: TGTACCAGCAGTTTCTTGGGGTTTCGTGACGGACGAAGGTTGGGCTACACCTTC
len: 15; d_gene: .; j_gene: TRBJ2-1; abundance: .; v_gene: TRBV14; CDR3aa: CASSQREYFYNEQFF; CDR3nt: TGTGCCAGCAGCCAACGGGAGTACTTCTACAATGAGCAGTTCTTC
len: 15; d_gene: TRBD2; j_gene: TRBJ2-5; abundance: many; v_gene: TRBV5-1; CDR3aa: CASSNSGSLGETQYF; CDR3nt: TGCGCCAGCAGCAATAGCGGGAGTTTAGGAGAGACCCAGTACTTC
len: 15; d_gene: TRBD1; j_gene: TRBJ1-5; abundance: few; v_gene: TRBV28; CDR3aa: CASAQVDRGNQPQHF; CDR3nt: TGTGCCAGCGCCCAAGTGGACAGGGGAAATCAGCCCCAGCATTTT
len: 17; d_gene: TRBD2; j_gene: TRBJ2-7; abundance: .; v_gene: TRBV6-5; CDR3aa: CASSYSTAIAGDYEQYF; CDR3nt: TGTGCCAGCAGTTACTCGACGGCAATAGCGGGAGACTACGAGCAGTACTTC
len: 14; d_gene: .; j_gene: TRBJ2-7; abundance: many; v_gene: TRBV7-3; CDR3aa: CASSPDLGSYEQYF; CDR3nt: TGTGCCAGCAGCCCCGACTTGGGCTCCTACGAGCAGTACTTC
len: 14; d_gene: .; j_gene: TRBJ2-3; abundance: many; v_gene: TRBV10-2; CDR3aa: CASSDGLGAGTQYF; CDR3nt: TGCGCCAGCAGTGACGGACTCGGGGCTGGTACGCAGTATTTT
len: 17; d_gene: .; j_gene: TRBJ2-3; abundance: many; v_gene: TRBV7-2; CDR3aa: CASSLVGGSSRTDTQYF; CDR3nt: TGTGCCAGCAGCTTAGTTGGAGGGTCGTCCCGCACAGATACGCAGTATTTT
len: 15; d_gene: .; j_gene: TRBJ1-4; abundance: few; v_gene: TRBV3-1; CDR3aa: CASRDTGTDTEKLFF; CDR3nt: TGTGCCAGCAGAGATACCGGGACGGATACTGAAAAACTGTTTTTT
len: 15; d_gene: .; j_gene: TRBJ2-7; abundance: many; v_gene: TRBV7-9; CDR3aa: CASSSVGRLPYEQYF; CDR3nt: TGTGCCAGCAGCTCTGTGGGACGGCTACCCTACGAGCAGTACTTC
len: 20; d_gene: TRBD1; j_gene: TRBJ2-3; abundance: few; v_gene: TRBV20-1; CDR3aa: CSATAPGQDLISHTTDTQYF; CDR3nt: TGCAGTGCGACCGCCCCTGGACAGGACCTAATTAGTCACACCACAGATACGCAGTACTTT
len: 18; d_gene: TRBD1; j_gene: TRBJ2-3; abundance: many; v_gene: TRBV7-9; CDR3aa: CASSPRTGTGVSTDTQYF; CDR3nt: TGTGCCAGCAGTCCCAGAACCGGGACAGGGGTTAGCACAGATACGCAGTATTTT
len: 13; d_gene: .; j_gene: TRBJ2-3; abundance: few; v_gene: TRBV4-3; CDR3aa: CASSREATDTQYF; CDR3nt: TGCGCCAGCAGCCGCGAGGCAACAGATACGCAGTATTTT
len: 16; d_gene: TRBD2; j_gene: TRBJ2-3; abundance: many; v_gene: TRBV2; CDR3aa: CASSYEPGLGADTQYF; CDR3nt: TGTGCCAGCAGTTACGAGCCGGGACTAGGAGCAGATACGCAGTATTTT
len: 17; d_gene: .; j_gene: TRBJ1-5; abundance: many; v_gene: TRBV7-9; CDR3aa: CASSLIRGQNSNQPQHF; CDR3nt: TGTGCCAGCAGCCTTATCAGGGGACAAAATAGCAATCAGCCCCAGCATTTT
len: 15; d_gene: TRBD1; j_gene: TRBJ2-1; abundance: many; v_gene: TRBV27; CDR3aa: CASSLLLTGVDEQFF; CDR3nt: TGTGCCAGCAGTTTATTGTTGACAGGGGTCGATGAGCAGTTCTTC
len: 18; d_gene: TRBD2; j_gene: TRBJ2-3; abundance: many; v_gene: TRBV3-1; CDR3aa: CASSTLGASGRSTDTQYF; CDR3nt: TGTGCCAGCAGCACCCTAGGGGCCAGCGGGAGATCGACAGATACGCAGTATTTT
len: 15; d_gene: TRBD2; j_gene: TRBJ2-1; abundance: many; v_gene: TRBV4-1; CDR3aa: CASSQVGGMGDEQFF; CDR3nt: TGCGCCAGCAGCCAGGTGGGAGGGATGGGGGATGAGCAGTTCTTC
len: 16; d_gene: .; j_gene: TRBJ1-1; abundance: many; v_gene: TRBV15; CDR3aa: CATSSPDRFPDTEAFF; CDR3nt: TGTGCCACCAGCAGTCCCGACAGATTCCCGGACACTGAAGCTTTCTTT
len: 15; d_gene: .; j_gene: TRBJ2-7; abundance: many; v_gene: TRBV6-2/TRBV6-3; CDR3aa: CASTKLPGTTPEQYF; CDR3nt: TGTGCCAGCACTAAACTCCCCGGGACAACCCCCGAGCAGTACTTC
len: 14; d_gene: .; j_gene: TRBJ2-5; abundance: many; v_gene: TRBV3-1; CDR3aa: CASSPEGGPETQYF; CDR3nt: TGTGCCAGCAGCCCAGAGGGGGGGCCGGAGACCCAGTACTTC
len: 24; d_gene: TRBD2; j_gene: TRBJ2-3; abundance: few; v_gene: TRBV10-2; CDR3aa: CASRTRLAGRALGGTIYGTDTQYF; CDR3nt: TGCGCCAGCAGGACTCGACTAGCGGGAAGGGCCTTGGGGGGGACCATCTATGGCACAGATACGCAGTATTTT
len: 14; d_gene: .; j_gene: TRBJ2-1; abundance: many; v_gene: TRBV27; CDR3aa: CASSSSTEYNEQFF; CDR3nt: TGTGCCAGCAGTTCATCGACTGAGTACAATGAGCAGTTCTTC
len: 13; d_gene: .; j_gene: TRBJ2-7; abundance: .; v_gene: TRBV14; CDR3aa: CASRPTGNYEQYF; CDR3nt: TGTGCCAGCAGGCCAACGGGTAACTACGAGCAGTACTTC
len: 17; d_gene: TRBD2; j_gene: TRBJ2-1; abundance: .; v_gene: TRBV12-5; CDR3aa: CASGSTSLAGVYNEQFF; CDR3nt: TGTGCTAGTGGTTCAACCTCACTAGCGGGAGTTTACAATGAGCAGTTCTTC
len: 14; d_gene: TRBD2; j_gene: TRBJ2-1; abundance: many; v_gene: TRBV11-2; CDR3aa: CASSPPPGGNEQFF; CDR3nt: TGTGCCAGCAGCCCTCCGCCCGGGGGGAATGAGCAGTTCTTC